Below, one TCR beta chain is given with its context. This sample was taken from a study of CD8 T cells in Susac syndrome. Random hexamers were used to reverse transcribe about 0.45 to 1 ug of RNA. TCRdb independently ran MiXCR on the immunoSEQ multiplex PCR reads; one entry per CDR3 protein. The repertoire holds 70,000 or so distinct CDR3 sequences, around 96% seen once, with under 0.5% in the top ten. This CDR3 comprises 15 residues. Germline V CDR1 and CDR2: MNHNY, SVGAGI (reference sequence). V gave up 5 bases and J gave up 6 bases, with 18 bases separating them. The specimen sequenced was CD8+ T cells from PBMCs. The genes are TRBV6-6 and TRBJ2-3; a weak D match, TRBD1 (6 bases). The clonotype comes from a human donor with multiple sclerosis. The CDR3 loop is CASSEGTLNLDTQYF. CDR3 nucleotide sequence: TGTGCCAGCAGTGAGGGGACACTGAATCTGGATACGCAGTATTTT.